This T cell receptor beta chain was identified in a study of cytomegalovirus exposure and HLA in healthy donors. The study, taken as a whole, reports: CMV serostatus was the sole immune exposure data available.

A remark on this clone: Its cognate antigen is unknown.

Trimming shortened V by 0 bases and J by 5 bases, and 11 bases separated the two germline ends. The CDR3 totals 15 residues. Germline V CDR1 and CDR2: MNHEY, SVGAGI. PCR primers comprised 60 Vbeta and 13 Jbeta primers. Data came from immunoSEQ multiplex PCR; TCRdb stores just in-frame clones and leaves some out. The table lists about 100,000 clones, roughly 82% of them singletons. The receptor was derived from a male donor in good health and CMV-seronegative. The chain recombines TRBV6-5 with TRBJ2-1; perhaps TRBD2 as D (5 bases). Sequenced input: PBMCs. The CDR3 region has the DNA TGTGCCAGCAGTTACTCGAGCCGGGATGACAATGAGCAGTTCTTC. Amino acid sequence: CASSYSSRDDNEQFF.